The clone carrying this T cell receptor beta chain showed up just a few times. Its matching antigen is unknown. The data belong to a study of blood T cells in healthy people across ages. Each sample provided at least 6 micrograms of extracted total RNA. The V and J ends lost 4 bases and 10 bases, in that order; junction bases with no gene match: 9. The CDR3 extends over 14 amino acids. Study results and caveats: It was held that diversity estimates obtained from one million T cells represented underestimates.

Together with a sample-barcoded 5' primer, a J-beta primer mix was included in a second PCR lasting about 7 to 11 cycles. Each CDR3 protein gets one entry after TCRdb re-called the 5' RACE reads with MiXCR. The sample lists about a million distinct CDR3 sequences, roughly 43% occurring once. The TCR originated in a man aged 25 to 45 in good health. The source material was blood. The chain combines TRBV12-3 or TRBV12-4 with TRBJ1-4; 7 bases fit TRBD1. For the CDR3, the DNA is TGTGCCAGCAGTTCAACAGGGGATACGCGAAAACTGTTTTTT. This gives the protein CASSSTGDTRKLFF.